A selection of T cell receptor beta chains follows, all from one sample in a study of Ad26.COV2.S vaccination and SARS-CoV-2 variants. The table came from immunoSEQ multiplex PCR; TCRdb's copy has only in-frame clones and leaves some out. The sample has 200,000 to 300,000 clones, approximately 90% seen once. The specimen comprised peripheral blood, sampled in a trial of Ad26.COV2.S vaccine versus placebo. Every receptor here comes from a person aged 18-65 years who received the Ad26.COV2.S COVID-19 vaccine or a placebo. The CDR3 runs from the conserved cysteine through the conserved F or W. A D gene is named only where the DNA matches it firmly. Size tells how often a clone was seen (once, few, many) or the class of an expanded clone, and some rows leave it out.

D gene	V gene	clone size	J gene	CDR3 DNA	CDR3 protein
TRBD1	TRBV9	-	TRBJ2-5	TGTGCCAGCAGCGTAGTAGGGGGCCGTGAGGAGACCCAGTACTTC	CASSVVGGREETQYF
TRBD2	TRBV4-3	-	TRBJ2-2	TGCGCCAGCAGCCAGGACGCTAGCGGGGGGCCTACGAACACCGGGGAGCTGTTTTTT	CASSQDASGGPTNTGELFF
-	TRBV18	-	TRBJ1-5	TGTGCCAGCTCACCACAGGAGCGGGGTAATAATCAGCCCCAGCATTTT	CASSPQERGNNQPQHF
-	TRBV6-2/TRBV6-3	-	TRBJ2-2	TGTGCCAGCAGTTACCATCGGCATGTGGACACCGGGGAGCTGTTTTTT	CASSYHRHVDTGELFF
-	TRBV6-5	-	TRBJ1-6	TGTGCCAGCAGTTACGATATAGGTTCACCCCTCCACTTT	CASSYDIGSPLHF
-	TRBV27	few	TRBJ2-5	TGTGCCAGCAGTCCGCGGATAGGCCGTTCGGAGACCCAGTACTTC	CASSPRIGRSETQYF
-	TRBV6-5	-	TRBJ2-1	TGTGCCAGCAGTCCCAATCCGTTGGTCAATGAGCAGTTCTTC	CASSPNPLVNEQFF
-	TRBV4-1	-	TRBJ1-4	TGCGCCAGCAGCCTAGGATCGGGTGAAAAACTGTTTTTT	CASSLGSGEKLFF
-	TRBV6-1	-	TRBJ1-6	TGTGCCAGCAGCCCAATGAATAATTCACCCCTCCACTTT	CASSPMNNSPLHF
TRBD2	TRBV6-4	-	TRBJ2-3	TGTGCCAGCAGTGAGTGGGCGGGGGCAGATACGCAGTATTTT	CASSEWAGADTQYF
-	TRBV30	-	TRBJ1-5	TGTGCCTGGAGTGTACCGACGGGAGGGTACCAGCCCCAGCATTTT	CAWSVPTGGYQPQHF
-	TRBV5-1	few	TRBJ1-5	TGCGCCAGCAGCTTGGCCGCGGGGCAGCCCCAGCATTTT	CASSLAAGQPQHF
TRBD2	TRBV7-8	-	TRBJ2-3	TGTGCCAGCGTCTCTAGCGGGTGGGCAGATACGCAGTATTTT	CASVSSGWADTQYF
TRBD2	TRBV27	-	TRBJ2-3	TGTGCCAGCAAAATCATAGCGGGGGGGACAGATACGCAGTATTTT	CASKIIAGGTDTQYF
-	TRBV7-2	-	TRBJ2-5	TGTGCCAGCAGCTATCGGACCCCCCAAGAGACCCAGTACTTC	CASSYRTPQETQYF
-	TRBV9	few	TRBJ2-7	TGTGCCAGCAGCGTAACGGGGAGCTCCTACGAGCAGTACTTC	CASSVTGSSYEQYF